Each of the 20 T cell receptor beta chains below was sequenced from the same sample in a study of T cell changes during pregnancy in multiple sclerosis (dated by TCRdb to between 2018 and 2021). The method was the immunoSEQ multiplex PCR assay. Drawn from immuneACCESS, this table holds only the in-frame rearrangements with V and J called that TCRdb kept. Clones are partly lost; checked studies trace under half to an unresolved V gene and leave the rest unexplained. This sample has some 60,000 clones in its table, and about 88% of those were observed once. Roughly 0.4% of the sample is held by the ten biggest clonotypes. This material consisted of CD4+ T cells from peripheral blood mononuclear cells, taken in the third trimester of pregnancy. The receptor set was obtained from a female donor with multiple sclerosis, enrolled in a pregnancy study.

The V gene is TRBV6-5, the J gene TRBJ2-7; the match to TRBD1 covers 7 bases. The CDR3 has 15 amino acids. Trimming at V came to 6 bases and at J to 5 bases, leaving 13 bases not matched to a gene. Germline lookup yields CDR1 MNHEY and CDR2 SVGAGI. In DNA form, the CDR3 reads TGTGCCAGCAGCTGGTACCCCGTACAGGGGAACGAGCAGTACTTC. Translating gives CASSWYPVQGNEQYF.

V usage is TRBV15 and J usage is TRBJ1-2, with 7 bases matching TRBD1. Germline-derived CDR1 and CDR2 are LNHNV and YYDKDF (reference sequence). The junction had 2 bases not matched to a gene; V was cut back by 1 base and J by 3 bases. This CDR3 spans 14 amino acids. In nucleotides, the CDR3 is TGTGCCACCAGCAGAGGAGGGGGCGACTATGGCTACACCTTC. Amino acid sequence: CATSRGGGDYGYTF. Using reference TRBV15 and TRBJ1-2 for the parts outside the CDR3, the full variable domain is DAMVIQNPRYQVTQFGKPVTLSCSQTLNHNVMYWYQQKSSQAPKLLFHYYDKDFNNEADTPDNFQSRRPNTSFCFLDIRSPGLGDTAMYLCATSRGGGDYGYTFGSGTRLTVV.

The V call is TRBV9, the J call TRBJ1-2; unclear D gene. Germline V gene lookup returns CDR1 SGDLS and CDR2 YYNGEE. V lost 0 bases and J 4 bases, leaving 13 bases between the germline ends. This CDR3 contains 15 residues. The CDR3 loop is CASSVGLGKSYGYTF. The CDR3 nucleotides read TGTGCCAGCAGCGTAGGTTTGGGCAAGTCCTATGGCTACACCTTC.

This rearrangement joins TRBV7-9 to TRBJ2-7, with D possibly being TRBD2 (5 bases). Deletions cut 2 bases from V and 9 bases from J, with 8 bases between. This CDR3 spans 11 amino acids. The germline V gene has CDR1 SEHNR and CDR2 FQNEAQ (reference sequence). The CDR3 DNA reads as TGTGCCAGCAGCTTATTAGAGGGGCAGTACTTC. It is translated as CASSLLEGQYF.

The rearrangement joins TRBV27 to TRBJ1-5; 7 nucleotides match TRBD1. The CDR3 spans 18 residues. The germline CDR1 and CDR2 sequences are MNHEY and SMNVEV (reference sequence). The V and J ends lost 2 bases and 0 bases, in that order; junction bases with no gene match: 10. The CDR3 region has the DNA TGTGCCAGCAGTTTACGTAGAGGGGGACAGAATAGCAATCAGCCCCAGCATTTT. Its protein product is CASSLRRGGQNSNQPQHF.

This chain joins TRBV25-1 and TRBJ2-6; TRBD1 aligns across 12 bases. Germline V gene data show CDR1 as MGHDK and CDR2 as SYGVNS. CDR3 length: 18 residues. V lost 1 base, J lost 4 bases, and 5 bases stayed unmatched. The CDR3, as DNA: TGTGCCAGCAGTGAATTTGGGACAGGGGGCGCCGGGGCCAACGTCCTGACTTTC. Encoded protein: CASSEFGTGGAGANVLTF. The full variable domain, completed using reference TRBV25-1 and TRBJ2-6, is EADIYQTPRYLVIGTGKKITLECSQTMGHDKMYWYQQDPGMELHLIHYSYGVNSTEKGDLSSESTVSRIRTEHFPLTLESARPSHTSQYLCASSEFGTGGAGANVLTFGAGSRLTVL.

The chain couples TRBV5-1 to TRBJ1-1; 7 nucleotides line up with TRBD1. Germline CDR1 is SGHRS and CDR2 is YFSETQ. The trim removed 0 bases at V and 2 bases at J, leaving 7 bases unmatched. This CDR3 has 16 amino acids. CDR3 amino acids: CASSLAYRGRNTEAFF. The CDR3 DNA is TGCGCCAGCAGCTTGGCCTACAGGGGTAGAAACACTGAAGCTTTCTTT.

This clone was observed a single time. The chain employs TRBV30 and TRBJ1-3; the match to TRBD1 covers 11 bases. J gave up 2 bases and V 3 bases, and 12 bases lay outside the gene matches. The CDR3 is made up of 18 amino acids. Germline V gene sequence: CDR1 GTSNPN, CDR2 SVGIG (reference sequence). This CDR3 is CAWRGRDRGVSAGNTIYF. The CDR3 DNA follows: TGTGCCTGGAGGGGCCGGGACAGGGGGGTTAGCGCTGGAAACACCATATATTTT. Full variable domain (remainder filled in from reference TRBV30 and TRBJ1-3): SQTIHQWPATLVQPVGSPLSLECTVEGTSNPNLYWYRQAAGRGLQLLFYSVGIGQISSEVPQNLSASRPQDRQFILSSKKLLLSDSGFYLCAWRGRDRGVSAGNTIYFGEGSWLTVV.

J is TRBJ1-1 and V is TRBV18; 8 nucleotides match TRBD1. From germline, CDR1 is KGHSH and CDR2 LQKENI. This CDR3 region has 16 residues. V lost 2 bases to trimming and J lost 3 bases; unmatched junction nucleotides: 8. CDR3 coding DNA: TGTGCCAGCTCACCATCCGGACAGGGTAAGGACACTGAAGCTTTCTTT. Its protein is CASSPSGQGKDTEAFF.

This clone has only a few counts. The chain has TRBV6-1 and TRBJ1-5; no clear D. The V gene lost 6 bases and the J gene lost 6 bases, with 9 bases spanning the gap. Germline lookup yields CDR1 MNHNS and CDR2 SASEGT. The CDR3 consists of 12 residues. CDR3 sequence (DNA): TGTGCCAGCAGGGAGAGTGTTCAGCCCCAGCATTTT. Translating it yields CASRESVQPQHF.

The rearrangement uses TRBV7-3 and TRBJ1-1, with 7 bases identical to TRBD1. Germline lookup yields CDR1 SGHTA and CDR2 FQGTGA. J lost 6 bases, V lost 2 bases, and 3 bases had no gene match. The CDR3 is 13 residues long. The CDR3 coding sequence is TGTGCCAGCAGCTTACAGGGGGTCGCTGAAGCTTTCTTT. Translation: CASSLQGVAEAFF.

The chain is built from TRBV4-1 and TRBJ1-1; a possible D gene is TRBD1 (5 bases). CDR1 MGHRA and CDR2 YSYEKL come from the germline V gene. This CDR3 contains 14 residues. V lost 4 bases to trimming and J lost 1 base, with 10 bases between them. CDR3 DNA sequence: TGCGCCAGCAGCCTAGGGGCAGGGAACACTGAAGCTTTCTTT. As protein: CASSLGAGNTEAFF.

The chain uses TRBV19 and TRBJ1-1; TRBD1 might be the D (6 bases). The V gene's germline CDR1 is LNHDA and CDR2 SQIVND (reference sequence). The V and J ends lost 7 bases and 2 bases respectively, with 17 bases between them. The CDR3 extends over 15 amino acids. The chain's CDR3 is CASTAAGDANTEAFF. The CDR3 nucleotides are TGTGCCAGTACCGCCGCAGGGGACGCAAACACTGAAGCTTTCTTT.

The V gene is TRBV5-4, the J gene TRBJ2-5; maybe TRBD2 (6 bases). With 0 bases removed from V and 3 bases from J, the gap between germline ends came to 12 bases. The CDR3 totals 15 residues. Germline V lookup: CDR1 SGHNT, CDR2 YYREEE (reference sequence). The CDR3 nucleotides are TGTGCCAGCAGCTTGGGGGGGGACGGCGAAGAGACCCAGTACTTC. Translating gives CASSLGGDGEETQYF.

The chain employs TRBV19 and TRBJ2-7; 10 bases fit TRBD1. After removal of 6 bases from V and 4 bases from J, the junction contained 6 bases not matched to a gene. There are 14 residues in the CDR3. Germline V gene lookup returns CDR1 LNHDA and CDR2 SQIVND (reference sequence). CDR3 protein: CASSPGQGMYEQYF. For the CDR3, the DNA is TGTGCCAGTAGCCCGGGACAGGGGATGTACGAGCAGTACTTC.

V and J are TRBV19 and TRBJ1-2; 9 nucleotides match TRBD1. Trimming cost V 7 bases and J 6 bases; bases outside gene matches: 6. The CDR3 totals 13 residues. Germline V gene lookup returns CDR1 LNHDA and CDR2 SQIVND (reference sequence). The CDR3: CASTRRDRDGYTF. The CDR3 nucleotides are TGTGCCAGTACCCGCCGGGACAGGGATGGCTACACCTTC.

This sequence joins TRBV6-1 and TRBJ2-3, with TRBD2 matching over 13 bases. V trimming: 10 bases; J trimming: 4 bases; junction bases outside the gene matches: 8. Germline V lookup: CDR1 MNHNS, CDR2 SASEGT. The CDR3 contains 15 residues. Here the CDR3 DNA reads TGTGCCACCATACCGGGACTAGCGGGATCAGATACGCAGTATTTT. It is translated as CATIPGLAGSDTQYF.

The CDR3 loop reads CASSPGQYNEQFF. The CDR3 nucleotides read TGTGCCAGCAGCCCTGGACAGTACAATGAGCAGTTCTTC. The chain links TRBV7-9 to TRBJ2-1; possibly TRBD1 for D (6 bases). The germline V and J ends were trimmed by 5 bases and 4 bases, with 9 bases remaining between them. The CDR3 covers 13 residues. Germline V lookup: CDR1 SEHNR, CDR2 FQNEAQ (reference sequence).

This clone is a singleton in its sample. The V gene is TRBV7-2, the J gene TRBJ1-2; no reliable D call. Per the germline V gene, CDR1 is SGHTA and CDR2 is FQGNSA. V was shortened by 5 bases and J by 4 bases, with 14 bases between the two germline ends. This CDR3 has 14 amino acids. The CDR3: CASSAYMTGYGYTF. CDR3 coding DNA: TGTGCCAGCAGCGCCTACATGACGGGCTATGGCTACACCTTC.

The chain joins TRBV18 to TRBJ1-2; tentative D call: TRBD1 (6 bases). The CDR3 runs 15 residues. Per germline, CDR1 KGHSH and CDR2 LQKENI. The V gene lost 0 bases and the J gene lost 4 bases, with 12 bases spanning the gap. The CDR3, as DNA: TGTGCCAGCTCACCACCCTCAGGGGCGGGCTATGGCTACACCTTC. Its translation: CASSPPSGAGYGYTF.